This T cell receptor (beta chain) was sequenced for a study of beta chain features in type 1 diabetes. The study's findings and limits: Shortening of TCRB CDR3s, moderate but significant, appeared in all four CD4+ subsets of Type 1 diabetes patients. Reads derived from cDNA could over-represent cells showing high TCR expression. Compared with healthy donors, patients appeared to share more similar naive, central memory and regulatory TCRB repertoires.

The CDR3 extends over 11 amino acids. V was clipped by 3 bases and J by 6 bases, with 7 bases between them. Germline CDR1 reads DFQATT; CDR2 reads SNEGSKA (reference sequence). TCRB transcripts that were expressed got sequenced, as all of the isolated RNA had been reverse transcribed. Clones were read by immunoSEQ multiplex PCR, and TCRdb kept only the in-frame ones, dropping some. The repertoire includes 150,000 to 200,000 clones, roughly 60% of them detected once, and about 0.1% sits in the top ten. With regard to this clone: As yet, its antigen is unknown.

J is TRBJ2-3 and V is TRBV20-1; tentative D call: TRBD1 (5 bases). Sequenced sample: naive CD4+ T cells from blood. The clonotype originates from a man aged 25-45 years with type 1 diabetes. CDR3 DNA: TGCAGTGCTAGCAGGGTTGATACGCAGTATTTT. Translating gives CSASRVDTQYF.